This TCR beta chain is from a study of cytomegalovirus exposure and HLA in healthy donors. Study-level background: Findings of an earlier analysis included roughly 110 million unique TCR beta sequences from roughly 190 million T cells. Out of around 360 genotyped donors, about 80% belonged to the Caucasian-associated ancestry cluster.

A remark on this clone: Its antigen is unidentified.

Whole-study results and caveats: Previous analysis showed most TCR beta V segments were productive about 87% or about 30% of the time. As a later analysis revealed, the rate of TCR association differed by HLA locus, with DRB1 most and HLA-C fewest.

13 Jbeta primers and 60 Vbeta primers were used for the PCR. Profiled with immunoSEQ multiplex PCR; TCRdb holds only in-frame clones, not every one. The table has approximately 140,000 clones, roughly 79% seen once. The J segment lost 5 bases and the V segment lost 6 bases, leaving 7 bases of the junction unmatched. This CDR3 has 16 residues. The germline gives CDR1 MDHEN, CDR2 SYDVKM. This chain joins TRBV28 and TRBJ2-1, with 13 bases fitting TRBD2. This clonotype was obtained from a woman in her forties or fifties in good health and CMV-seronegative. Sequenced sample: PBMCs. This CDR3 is CASRPPGLAGDNEQFF. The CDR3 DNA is TGTGCCAGCAGACCGCCCGGACTAGCGGGAGACAATGAGCAGTTCTTC.